This entry describes one T cell receptor beta chain. Its cognate antigen is unknown. This entry is derived from a study of shared clonotypes between healthy human individuals. Study results and limitations: In having few donors, the study represented limited genetic and exposure-history diversity.

TCRdb keeps only in-frame clones here, not all; method: immunoSEQ multiplex PCR. This sample carries around 2.3 million clones, 95% of them seen once, and the ten largest clones take approximately 0.13%. Germline CDR1 LNHDA, CDR2 SQIVND (reference sequence). V shed 6 bases, J shed 7 bases, and the junction held 6 bases outside the gene matches. CDR3 length: 13 residues. The V and J genes are TRBV19 and TRBJ2-1, with TRBD2 matching over 7 bases. The sequence was obtained from a man aged 18-30 years in good health. Material: naive CD4+ T cells sorted from blood. Subset in this sample: CD45RA+ positively selected. CDR3 region: CASSLGGWNEQFF. The CDR3 DNA reads TGTGCCAGTAGCCTCGGGGGGTGGAATGAGCAGTTCTTC.